This entry is about one TCR beta chain. Its antigen remains unidentified. This record belongs to a study of cytomegalovirus exposure and HLA in healthy donors. In the study overall: Earlier sequencing of some 170 million T cells yielded approximately 120 million unique TCR beta sequences. Findings and caveats of the study: CMV serostatus was the only immune exposure information that was available.

In the PCR, 60 Vbeta and 13 Jbeta primers were used. Sequencing was performed with immunoSEQ multiplex PCR; in TCRdb, only in-frame clones are kept and a portion is missing. The table shows more than 95,000 clones, with 70% to 80% occurring only once. CDR1 and CDR2 from the germline V gene are GTSNPN and SVGIG (reference sequence). Trimming at V came to 3 bases and at J to 7 bases, leaving 13 bases not matched to a gene. The CDR3 has 16 residues. V is TRBV30 and J is TRBJ2-1, with 9 bases lining up with TRBD2. The receptor was derived from a man aged 35 to 55 in good health and CMV-seronegative. Sequenced sample: PBMCs. DNA for the CDR3: TGTGCCTGGAGCATAGCGGGAGCTCCCCTTTGGAATGAGCAGTTCTTC. Protein product: CAWSIAGAPLWNEQFF.